One sample yielded the 25 T cell receptor beta chains listed below, sequenced in a study of molecular identifiers for immune sequencing clone quantification. Via MiXCR, TCRdb re-called the PCR reads, giving one row per CDR3 protein. The data contain approximately 630,000 distinct CDR3 sequences, 25% of them singletons. What was sequenced was naive CD8+ T cells from blood, with Jurkat cell RNA spiked in. The subset was: FACS-sorted CD8+CD4-CCR7+CD45RA+ naive T cells. The receptor set was obtained from a human donor in good health. Some libraries in this study had Jurkat cell RNA spiked in.

Of note for this clonotype: A much more abundant neighbour one base away suggests this may be a read error. The chain joins TRBV4-3 to TRBJ2-7; D uncertain. CDR3 size: 15 residues. The V gene's germline CDR1 is LGHNA and CDR2 YSLEER. CDR3: CASGQGMGNTYEQYF. In nucleotides, the CDR3 is TGCGCCAGCGGCCAAGGTATGGGTAATACCTACGAGCAGTACTTC.

Of note for this clonotype: A much larger clone is a single base away; this may be a read error. J is TRBJ2-3 and V is TRBV28; D is unclear. The germline gives CDR1 MDHEN, CDR2 SYDVKM. The CDR3 spans 12 residues. The chain's CDR3 is CASSFESDTKYF. In nucleotides, the CDR3 is TGTGCCAGCAGTTTTGAGTCAGATACGAAGTATTTT.

This chain links TRBV27 with TRBJ2-1; D uncertain. The germline V gene encodes CDR1 MNHEY and CDR2 SMNVEV (reference sequence). This CDR3 has 13 residues. Trimming cost V 0 bases and J 5 bases, with 5 bases left between them. The CDR3 DNA reads TGTGCCAGCAGTTTATCGATTCACAATGAGCAGTTCTTC. Translation gives CASSLSIHNEQFF.

As for this clonotype: A much larger clone is a single base away; this may be a read error. The rearrangement uses TRBV4-1 and TRBJ1-1; a weak D match, TRBD1 (6 bases). Germline CDR1 MGHRA, CDR2 YSYEKL. This CDR3 spans 13 amino acids. Trimming took off 7 bases at V and 4 bases at J, with 13 bases between the two ends. In nucleotides, the CDR3 is TGCGCCAGCACACTACAGGGAAGCACTGAAGCTTTCTTT. Translated: CASTLQGSTEAFF.

The chain has TRBV4-3 and TRBJ1-1; D is ambiguous. The V end lost 0 bases, the J end lost 5 bases, and 13 bases lay between the germline ends. CDR3 length equals 15 residues. Per germline, CDR1 LGHNA and CDR2 YSLEER. The CDR3 bases are TGCGCCAGCAGCCAAGATTCCAAGACACAAACTGAAGCTTTCTTT. It specifies CASSQDSKTQTEAFF.

This clonotype occurred a few times. The rearrangement joins TRBV7-2 to TRBJ2-2; 14 nucleotides align to TRBD2. Trimming at V came to 3 bases and at J to 0 bases, leaving 0 bases not matched to a gene. The CDR3 is 17 amino acids. Germline CDR1 SGHTA, CDR2 FQGNSA. The CDR3 DNA follows: TGTGCCAGCAGCTTGGGACTAGCGGGAGCGAACACCGGGGAGCTGTTTTTT. Amino acid sequence: CASSLGLAGANTGELFF. Combining the CDR3 with reference TRBV7-2 and TRBJ2-2 gives the whole variable domain GAGVSQSPSNKVTEKGKDVELRCDPISGHTALYWYRQSLGQGLEFLIYFQGNSAPDKSGLPSDRFSAERTGGSVSTLTIQRTQQEDSAVYLCASSLGLAGANTGELFFGEGSRLTVL.

Remarks on this clonotype: It may be a read error: a sequence one base away is much more abundant. CDR3 in DNA: TGCGCCAGCAGCCCGGTGGCAGGGGGCCGGAACAATCAGCCCCAGCATTTT. This gives the protein CASSPVAGGRNNQPQHF. This chain joins TRBV4-3 and TRBJ1-5, with 8 nucleotides matching TRBD1. The germline gives CDR1 LGHNA, CDR2 YSLEER. V gave up 4 bases and J gave up 3 bases; unmatched junction bases: 11. The CDR3 spans 17 residues.

Worth noting for this clonotype: This may be a read error, as it is one base from a much larger clone. The conserved final phenylalanine or tryptophan is absent from the CDR3, which likely points to a read error. The V and J genes are TRBV19 and TRBJ1-5; no clear D gene. The ends were cut back, 7 bases at V and 6 bases at J, with 10 bases in the middle. This CDR3 has 12 amino acids. In germline, CDR1 is LNHDA, CDR2 SQIVND (reference sequence). The CDR3 DNA sequence: TGTGCCAGTACCCTTGGGAGTCAGCCCCAGCATGTT. Translating gives CASTLGSQPQHV.

Regarding this clonotype: This may be a read error, as it is one base from a much larger clone. No DNA is shown, since the ends of the CDR3 on it are uncertain; the CDR3 is the one TCRdb lists. This CDR3 is CSVEEGFGQGAFTYEKYF. The J gene is TRBJ2-7, the V gene TRBV29-1; the D segment call TRBD1 is taken from the table without a DNA check. Germline lookup yields CDR1 SQVTM and CDR2 ANQGSEA. The CDR3 has 18 amino acids, counting both end residues.

This clonotype was picked up many times. This sequence joins TRBV29-1 and TRBJ2-7; tentatively, D is TRBD2 (5 bases). The CDR3 consists of 12 residues. The germline gives CDR1 SQVTM, CDR2 ANQGSEA. V lost 4 bases and J lost 4, with 11 bases in between. Here the CDR3 DNA reads TGCAGCGTTGCCCTATCGGGATACGAGCAGTACTTC. Its protein is CSVALSGYEQYF.

The chain uses TRBV29-1 and TRBJ1-2; tentatively, D is TRBD1 (5 bases). The ends were cut back, 3 bases at V and 7 bases at J, with 6 bases in the middle. Germline V gives CDR1 SQVTM, CDR2 ANQGSEA. The CDR3 has 10 amino acids. Here the CDR3 DNA reads TGCAGCGTTGAGGGGGTTGGCTACACCTTC. This sequence encodes CSVEGVGYTF. The complete variable domain, with remaining parts taken from reference TRBV29-1 and TRBJ1-2, reads SAVISQKPSRDICQRGTSLTIQCQVDSQVTMMFWYRQQPGQSLTLIATANQGSEATYESGFVIDKFPISRPNLTFSTLTVSNMSPEDSSIYLCSVEGVGYTFGSGTRLTVV.

This clonotype showed up just a few times. V is TRBV5-1 and J is TRBJ2-7, with no clear D. V lost 0 bases to trimming and J lost 0 bases, with 13 bases between them. There are 16 residues in the CDR3. Germline assignment: CDR1 SGHRS and CDR2 YFSETQ. The CDR3, as DNA: TGCGCCAGCAGCTTGGAGGGTCCCATCCTCTCCTACGAGCAGTACTTC. Protein sequence: CASSLEGPILSYEQYF.

The chain has TRBV11-2 and TRBJ2-7, with TRBD1 identical over 8 bases. Germline values: CDR1 SGHAT, CDR2 FQNNGV. V was pared by 7 bases and J by 2 bases, with 4 bases of the junction left unmatched. The CDR3 is made up of 13 amino acids. CDR3: CASTLGQAYEQYF. CDR3 DNA: TGTGCCAGCACCCTGGGACAGGCCTACGAGCAGTACTTC.

The rearrangement links TRBV4-3 to TRBJ1-4; D gene ambiguous. Germline loops: CDR1 LGHNA, CDR2 YSLEER. V lost 5 bases, J lost 4 bases, and 5 bases lay in between. CDR3 size: 12 residues. The CDR3 here is CASSWGNEKLFF. CDR3 DNA sequence: TGCGCCAGCAGCTGGGGTAATGAAAAACTGTTTTTT.

This clonotype has at least ten counts. This chain joins TRBV27 and TRBJ2-7; D may be TRBD1 or TRBD2 (5 bases each). The V end lost 3 bases, the J end lost 2 bases, and 11 bases lay between the germline ends. Per the germline V gene, CDR1 is MNHEY and CDR2 is SMNVEV (reference sequence). The CDR3 has 14 residues. The chain's CDR3 is CASSFAQGAYEQYF. CDR3 bases: TGTGCCAGCAGTTTCGCGCAGGGAGCCTACGAGCAGTACTTC.

The rearrangement joins TRBV4-3 to TRBJ2-7; 7 nucleotides agree with TRBD2. Germline loops: CDR1 LGHNA, CDR2 YSLEER. The CDR3 loop spans 16 amino acids. Germline trimming cut 1 base from V and 2 bases from J; bases unmatched to any gene: 8. As DNA, the CDR3 is TGCGCCAGCAGCCAAGGGGCCCTCCGGGGGGCCTACGAGCAGTACTTC. Amino acids: CASSQGALRGAYEQYF.

The chain has TRBV6-2 or TRBV6-3 and TRBJ1-2; D remains ambiguous. This CDR3 spans 20 amino acids. The V gene lost 4 bases and the J gene lost 6 bases, with 33 bases spanning the gap. CDR1 and CDR2 from the germline V gene are MNHEY and SVGEGT. The CDR3 DNA reads TGTGCCAGCAGTTTCGTCCCTGGGGTTTCCACTTCCTGGGTCGGTGATGGCTACACCTTC. Its protein is CASSFVPGVSTSWVGDGYTF.

This clonotype was counted many times. The chain employs TRBV9 and TRBJ2-5, with D possibly TRBD1 on 5 matching bases. Trimming shortened V by 3 bases and J by 1 base, and 13 bases separated the two germline ends. This CDR3 is 15 amino acids long. Germline loops: CDR1 SGDLS, CDR2 YYNGEE. Here the CDR3 DNA reads TGTGCCAGCAGCGAGGCAGGGCTGCGCCAAGAGACCCAGTACTTC. This translates into CASSEAGLRQETQYF.

This clonotype was recorded a few times. The J gene is TRBJ1-2, the V gene TRBV3-1; 11 bases align to TRBD1. Germline CDR1 and CDR2: LGHDT and YNNKEL (reference sequence). This CDR3 region has 17 residues. With 1 base clipped from V and 2 bases from J, the junction kept 6 bases outside the gene matches. This CDR3 is CASSQAWTGGPNYGYTF. For the CDR3, the DNA is TGTGCCAGCAGCCAAGCATGGACAGGGGGCCCGAACTATGGCTACACCTTC. Full variable domain (outside the CDR3, taken from reference TRBV3-1 and TRBJ1-2): DTAVSQTPKYLVTQMGNDKSIKCEQNLGHDTMYWYKQDSKKFLKIMFSYNNKELIINETVPNRFSPKSPDKAHLNLHINSLELGDSAVYFCASSQAWTGGPNYGYTFGSGTRLTVV.

This clonotype has a handful of counts. The J gene is TRBJ2-7, the V gene TRBV30, with TRBD1 identical over 10 bases. The CDR3 is 15 residues long. V shed 4 bases and J 6 bases; nucleotides not matched to a gene: 12. Germline CDR1 reads GTSNPN; CDR2 reads SVGIG (reference sequence). CDR3 protein: CAWNPGQGEWGEQYF. The CDR3 region has the DNA TGTGCCTGGAACCCAGGACAGGGGGAATGGGGCGAGCAGTACTTC.

The chain joins TRBV12-5 to TRBJ2-1, with 7 bases that match TRBD1. Losses at the gene ends were 1 base for V and 4 bases for J; bases not matched to a gene: 7. Looked up from germline, CDR1 is LGHNT and CDR2 is FRNRAP. This CDR3 has 16 amino acids. The CDR3 sequence is CASGLATGTVYNEQFF. CDR3 nucleotides: TGTGCTAGTGGTTTGGCCACCGGGACAGTATACAATGAGCAGTTCTTC.

This clonotype was detected many times. The chain combines TRBV30 with TRBJ1-5; D perhaps matches TRBD1 (5 bases). This CDR3 spans 14 amino acids. Trimming shortened V by 1 base and J by 3 bases, and 10 bases separated the two germline ends. CDR1 and CDR2 from the germline V gene are GTSNPN and SVGIG (reference sequence). The CDR3, as DNA: TGTGCCTGGAGTGGGGGCTTCTACAATCAGCCCCAGCATTTT. Translated, it gives CAWSGGFYNQPQHF.

Many counts were recorded for this clonotype. The chain uses TRBV30 and TRBJ1-1, with D possibly being TRBD1 (6 bases). The CDR3 is 11 amino acids. CDR1 and CDR2 from the germline V gene are GTSNPN and SVGIG (reference sequence). The V and J ends lost 8 bases and 1 base respectively, with 8 bases between them. The CDR3 sequence: CARTENTEAFF. DNA for the CDR3: TGTGCCCGGACAGAGAACACTGAAGCTTTCTTT.

Turning to this clonotype: With a much larger clone just one base away, this may be a read error. The rearrangement links TRBV7-9 to TRBJ2-7; 12 bases fit TRBD1. Germline assignment: CDR1 SEHNR and CDR2 FQNEAQ (reference sequence). The CDR3 is 16 amino acids. CDR3 DNA sequence: TGTGCCAGCGGCTTAGGGCTGGGACAGGGGGCTTTCGAGCAGTACTTC. Translated, it gives CASGLGLGQGAFEQYF.

As regards this clonotype: This could be a read error, since a much larger clone is one nucleotide away. V and J are TRBV18 and TRBJ2-3; no clear D gene. The CDR3 spans 14 residues. The germline V gene has CDR1 KGHSH and CDR2 LQKENI. CDR3 loop: CASSPSHYTDKQYF. CDR3 coding DNA: TGTGCCAGCTCACCAAGTCACTACACAGATAAGCAGTATTTT.